The 17 T cell receptor beta chains below all came from one sample that was sequenced in a study of T-cell memory formation after mild COVID-19. One entry per CDR3 protein, called by TCRdb with MiXCR from the 5' RACE reads. The sample carries 550,000 to 650,000 distinct CDR3 sequences, approximately 15% recorded once. The specimen was PBMCs or a T cell subset sorted from them (not recorded which). All receptors come from an adult woman who had mild COVID-19 (a few samples of this study predate the infection). Cell type and time point are not known.

This clonotype was counted between two and nine times. V and J are TRBV5-1 and TRBJ2-2; no definite D call. The CDR3 has 14 amino acids. Germline-derived CDR1 and CDR2 are SGHRS and YFSETQ. Between the trimmed V and J ends, which lost 3 bases and 5 bases, there was a span of 11 bases. CDR3 residues: CASSWEPRTGELFF. DNA for the CDR3: TGCGCCAGCAGCTGGGAACCACGGACCGGGGAGCTGTTTTTT.

This chain connects TRBV5-1 to TRBJ1-2; 8 nucleotides line up with TRBD1. The length of the CDR3 is 14 residues. The germline V gene encodes CDR1 SGHRS and CDR2 YFSETQ. Losses at the gene ends were 2 bases for V and 4 bases for J; bases not matched to a gene: 4. The CDR3 reads CASSFADRVYGYTF. The CDR3 nucleotides are TGCGCCAGCAGCTTCGCGGACAGGGTCTATGGCTACACCTTC.

V is TRBV24-1 and J is TRBJ1-5; the D gene is possibly TRBD1 (5 bases). The CDR3 is 12 residues long. Germline V lookup: CDR1 KGHDR, CDR2 SFDVKD. V gave up 5 bases and J gave up 8 bases, with 9 bases separating them. The CDR3 DNA follows: TGTGCCACCAGTGCGCGGGGGGAGCCCCAGCATTTT. This codes for CATSARGEPQHF.

This clonotype was seen only a few times. J is TRBJ2-7 and V is TRBV7-6; possible D gene TRBD2, 5 bases. The V gene lost 1 base and the J gene lost 4 bases, with 11 bases spanning the gap. Per germline, CDR1 SGHVS and CDR2 FNYEAQ. This CDR3 spans 14 amino acids. This chain's CDR3 is CASSLERGYYEQYF. In nucleotides, the CDR3 is TGTGCCAGCAGCTTAGAGCGCGGGTATTACGAGCAGTACTTC.

The chain carries TRBV7-9 and TRBJ1-5; 7 nucleotides line up with TRBD1. The CDR3 extends over 16 amino acids. Losses at the gene ends were 4 bases for V and 4 bases for J; bases not matched to a gene: 10. CDR1 is SEHNR and CDR2 is FQNEAQ in the germline V gene (reference sequence). The CDR3 sequence: CASSSSGTVPNQPQHF. As DNA, the CDR3 is TGTGCCAGCAGCTCCTCCGGGACAGTTCCTAATCAGCCCCAGCATTTT.

This clonotype is a singleton in its sample. J is TRBJ2-3 and V is TRBV20-1; 8 nucleotides align to TRBD1. With V trimmed by 0 bases and J by 3 bases, 17 bases remained unmatched. Germline V lookup: CDR1 DFQATT, CDR2 SNEGSKA (reference sequence). The CDR3 loop spans 19 amino acids. CDR3 coding DNA: TGCAGTGCTAGAGATCTGGGGTGGGGACAGGACCCTGGGACAGATACGCAGTATTTT. This gives the protein CSARDLGWGQDPGTDTQYF.

This clonotype was seen just once. The chain uses TRBV19 and TRBJ2-3; D gene uncertain. The CDR3 has 14 amino acids. Germline CDR1 and CDR2: LNHDA and SQIVND (reference sequence). V shed 7 bases and J shed 2 bases, with 13 bases lying between them. CDR3 nucleotides: TGTGCCAGTAAGACACGCCCCGCCACAGATACGCAGTATTTT. Amino acids: CASKTRPATDTQYF.

This clonotype was seen a few times. The CDR3 DNA reads TGTGCCAGCAGGGCCGGTTTCGGCGGACCCGGGGAGCTGTTTTTT. It specifies CASRAGFGGPGELFF. The J gene is TRBJ2-2, the V gene TRBV7-9; D call uncertain. CDR1 and CDR2 from the germline V gene are SEHNR and FQNEAQ (reference sequence). This CDR3 is 15 amino acids long. Trimming shortened V by 6 bases and J by 6 bases, and 17 bases separated the two germline ends. Filled out from reference TRBV7-9 and TRBJ2-2, the complete variable domain reads DTGVSQNPRHKITKRGQNVTFRCDPISEHNRLYWYRQTLGQGPEFLTYFQNEAQLEKSRLLSDRFSAERPKGSFSTLEIQRTEQGDSAMYLCASRAGFGGPGELFFGEGSRLTVL.

The chain uses TRBV5-5 and TRBJ1-1; 7 positions agree with TRBD1. The CDR3 sequence is 16 residues long. The germline CDR1 and CDR2 sequences are SGHKS and YYEKEE (reference sequence). V dropped 4 bases and J dropped 3; count of bases not matched to a gene: 12. The DNA for the CDR3 is TGTGCCAGCAGCGTATTCAGGGGGTCGGGGGACACTGAAGCTTTCTTT. As protein: CASSVFRGSGDTEAFF.

The chain joins TRBV25-1 to TRBJ2-2; D might be TRBD1 or TRBD2, each matching 5 bases. The CDR3 loop spans 17 amino acids. Germline CDR1 reads MGHDK; CDR2 reads SYGVNS. Trimming took off 1 base at V and 3 bases at J, with 15 bases between the two ends. CDR3 protein: CASSEFKGTIHTGELFF. Written as DNA, the CDR3 is TGTGCCAGCAGTGAATTTAAAGGGACCATTCACACCGGGGAGCTGTTTTTT.

The CDR3 sequence: CASKPGRHPEETQYF. In DNA form, the CDR3 reads TGTGCCAGCAAGCCCGGACGGCACCCCGAAGAGACCCAGTACTTC. The rearrangement uses TRBV2 and TRBJ2-5; D not certain. Trimming left V 7 bases short and J 3 bases short, with 18 bases between. The germline gives CDR1 SNHLY, CDR2 FYNNEI. This CDR3 has 15 amino acids. Based on the CDR3 plus reference TRBV2 and TRBJ2-5, the full variable domain is EPEVTQTPSHQVTQMGQEVILRCVPISNHLYFYWYRQILGQKVEFLVSFYNNEISEKSEIFDDQFSVERPDGSNFTLKIRSTKLEDSAMYFCASKPGRHPEETQYFGPGTRLLVL.

This clonotype was counted only a few times. The chain couples TRBV20-1 to TRBJ1-1; D remains ambiguous. The CDR3 runs 11 residues. The V gene lost 6 bases and the J gene lost 1 base, with 6 bases spanning the gap. Germline V gene lookup returns CDR1 DFQATT and CDR2 SNEGSKA (reference sequence). CDR3 residues: CSANRNTEAFF. The CDR3 DNA sequence: TGCAGTGCAAACAGGAACACTGAAGCTTTCTTT.

This clonotype was detected a few times. The chain employs TRBV11-2 and TRBJ2-7, with 7 bases that match TRBD2. This CDR3 contains 17 residues. Trimming took 4 bases from V and 2 from J; bases not matched to a gene: 14. CDR1 and CDR2 from the germline V gene are SGHAT and FQNNGV. The CDR3 spells CASSYSSGTPQAYEQYF. CDR3 coding DNA: TGTGCCAGCAGCTACTCTAGCGGAACCCCCCAAGCCTACGAGCAGTACTTC.

The chain combines TRBV5-1 with TRBJ2-3, with D perhaps TRBD1 or TRBD2 (5 bases each). CDR3 length: 18 amino acids. The V end was cut by 3 bases, the J end by 4 bases, with 24 bases between. Germline V gene sequence: CDR1 SGHRS, CDR2 YFSETQ. The DNA for the CDR3 is TGCGCCAGCAGCTCCCCAAATGGGGGTTCTGGTTTCGCAGATACGCAGTATTTT. Residues: CASSSPNGGSGFADTQYF. The entire variable domain, with the rest obtained from reference TRBV5-1 and TRBJ2-3, is as follows: KAGVTQTPRYLIKTRGQQVTLSCSPISGHRSVSWYQQTPGQGLQFLFEYFSETQRNKGNFPGRFSGRQFSNSRSEMNVSTLELGDSALYLCASSSPNGGSGFADTQYFGPGTRLTVL.

V is TRBV7-2 and J is TRBJ2-7, with 8 bases lining up with TRBD2. The CDR3 has 14 amino acids. The V gene end was trimmed by 5 bases and the J gene end by 6 bases; junction bases not matched to a gene: 9. Germline V lookup: CDR1 SGHTA, CDR2 FQGNSA. CDR3 sequence: CASSGGAGVPEQYF. The DNA of the CDR3 is TGTGCCAGCAGCGGGGGAGCGGGAGTACCCGAGCAGTACTTC. Together with reference TRBV7-2 and TRBJ2-7, the CDR3 gives the full variable domain: GAGVSQSPSNKVTEKGKDVELRCDPISGHTALYWYRQSLGQGLEFLIYFQGNSAPDKSGLPSDRFSAERTGGSVSTLTIQRTQQEDSAVYLCASSGGAGVPEQYFGPGTRLTVT.

The chain links TRBV7-8 to TRBJ2-1; D might be TRBD1 or TRBD2, each matching 5 bases. The CDR3 has 14 residues. Trimming removed 5 bases at V and 11 bases at J, with 19 bases between. CDR1 is SGHVS, CDR2 FQNEAQ, per germline. The CDR3 DNA follows: TGTGCCAGCAGCAACTCCGGGGCCTCAAAAAAGCAGTTCTTC. Amino acids: CASSNSGASKKQFF. Using reference TRBV7-8 and TRBJ2-1 for the parts outside the CDR3, the full variable domain is GAGVSQSPRYKVAKRGQDVALRCDPISGHVSLFWYQQALGQGPEFLTYFQNEAQLDKSGLPSDRFFAERPEGSVSTLKIQRTQQEDSAVYLCASSNSGASKKQFFGPGTRLTVL.

V gene TRBV4-2 combines with J gene TRBJ2-7, with D uncertain. The CDR3 is 13 amino acids. Germline CDR1 is LGHNA and CDR2 is YNFKEQ. V shed 0 bases and J shed 3 bases, with 6 bases lying between them. The CDR3 DNA follows: TGTGCCAGCAGCCAAGAGGAAAACTACGAGCAGTACTTC. Translating gives CASSQEENYEQYF.